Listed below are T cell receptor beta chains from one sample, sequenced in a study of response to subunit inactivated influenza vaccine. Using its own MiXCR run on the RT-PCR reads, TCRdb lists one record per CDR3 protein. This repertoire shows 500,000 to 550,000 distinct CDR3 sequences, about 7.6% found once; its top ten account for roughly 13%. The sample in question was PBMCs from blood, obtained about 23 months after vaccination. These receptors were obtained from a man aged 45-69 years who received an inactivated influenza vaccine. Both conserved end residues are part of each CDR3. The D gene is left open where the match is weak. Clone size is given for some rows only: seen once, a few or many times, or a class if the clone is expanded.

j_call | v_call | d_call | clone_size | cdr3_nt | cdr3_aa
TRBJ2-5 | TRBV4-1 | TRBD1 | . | TGCGCCAGCAGCGCAGGGGGCGGTGAGACCCAGTACTTC | CASSAGGGETQYF
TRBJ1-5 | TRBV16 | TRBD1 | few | TGTGCCAGCAGCCTACATGACAGGGCTTATAGCAATCAGCCCCAGCATTTT | CASSLHDRAYSNQPQHF
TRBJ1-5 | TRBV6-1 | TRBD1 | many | TGTGCCAGCACCGAAGGGCAGGGGGTTAATCAGCCCCAGCATTTT | CASTEGQGVNQPQHF
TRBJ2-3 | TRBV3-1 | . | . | TGTGCCAGCAGCCAAGGCGCAATAGTCAGGGGCGCAGATACGCAGTATTTT | CASSQGAIVRGADTQYF
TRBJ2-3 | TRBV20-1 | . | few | TGCAGTGCTAGAAATCAGCGGGATACGCAGTATTTT | CSARNQRDTQYF
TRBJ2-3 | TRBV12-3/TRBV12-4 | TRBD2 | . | TGTGCCAGCAGCTCCAGTGGTAGCGGGGACACAGATACGCAGTATTTT | CASSSSGSGDTDTQYF
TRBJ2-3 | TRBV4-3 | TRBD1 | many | TGCGCCAGCAGCCCCAGACAGGGGAAGAGGACAGATACGCAGTATTTT | CASSPRQGKRTDTQYF
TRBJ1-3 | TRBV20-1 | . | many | TGCAGTGCCCCAGGGTTGTCTGGAAACACCATATATTTT | CSAPGLSGNTIYF
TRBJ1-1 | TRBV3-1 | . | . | TGTGCCAGCAGCCAAGAGCCAGGGGAAGCTTTCTTT | CASSQEPGEAFF
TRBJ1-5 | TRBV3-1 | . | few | TGTGCCAGCAGCCAAGATTGGGGGGGGGAACAGCCCCAGCATTTT | CASSQDWGGEQPQHF
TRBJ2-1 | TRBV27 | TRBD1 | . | TGTGCCAGCAGTCGACAGGGGTTAAATGAGCAGTTCTTC | CASSRQGLNEQFF
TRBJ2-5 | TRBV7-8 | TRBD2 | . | TGTGCCAGCAGCTTAGGAAAGGTGGTAGCGGGGGGCCTTCAAGAGACCCAGTACTTC | CASSLGKVVAGGLQETQYF
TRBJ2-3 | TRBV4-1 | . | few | TGCGCCAGCAGCCAAGTAGGTACACAGTCCTCTAGCACAGATACGCAGTATTTT | CASSQVGTQSSSTDTQYF
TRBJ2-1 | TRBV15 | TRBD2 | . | TGTGCCACCAGCCAGGGACTAGCGAGATACAATGAGCAGTTCTTC | CATSQGLARYNEQFF
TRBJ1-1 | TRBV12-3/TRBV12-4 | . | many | TGTGCCAGCAGTCCGAGGACACGGGAAGCTTTCTTT | CASSPRTREAFF
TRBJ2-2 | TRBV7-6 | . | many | TGTGCCAGCAGCGAAGGGTTGGCCGGGGAGCTGTTTTTT | CASSEGLAGELFF
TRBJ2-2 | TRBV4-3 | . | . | TGCGCCAGCAGCCAAGAGTATAGTGCCGGGGAGCTGTTTTTT | CASSQEYSAGELFF
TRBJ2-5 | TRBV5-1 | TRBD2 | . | TGCGCCAGCAGTAAACCTAGCGGGGGGGCCGCAGAGACCCAGTACTTC | CASSKPSGGAAETQYF
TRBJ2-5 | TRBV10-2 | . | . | TGCACCAGCAGGCGGGTTTCCCAAGAGACCCAGTACTTC | CTSRRVSQETQYF
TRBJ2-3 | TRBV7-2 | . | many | TGTGCCAGCAGCTTAGCGATGTGGGGGGCCTTAACAGATACGCAGTATTTT | CASSLAMWGALTDTQYF
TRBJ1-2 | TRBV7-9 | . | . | TGTGCCAGCAGCTTAGGCCGAAAGCCTAACTATGGCTACACCTTC | CASSLGRKPNYGYTF
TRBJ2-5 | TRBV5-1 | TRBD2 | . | TGCGCCAGCAGCTGGGGGACTAGCGGACCTATGGAGACCCAGTACTTC | CASSWGTSGPMETQYF
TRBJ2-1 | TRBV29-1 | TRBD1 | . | TGCAGCGAGGGACAGGGTTATGAGCAGTTCTTC | CSEGQGYEQFF
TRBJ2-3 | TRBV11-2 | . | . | TGTGCCAGCAGCTTAAGCAGGGGAGGCACAGATACGCAGTATTTT | CASSLSRGGTDTQYF
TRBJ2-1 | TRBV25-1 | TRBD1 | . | TGTGCCAGCTACGTCTACGGGACAGGAGTATACAATGAGCAGTTCTTC | CASYVYGTGVYNEQFF
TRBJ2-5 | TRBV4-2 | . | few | TGTGCCAGCAGCCAATTACTAGGGGTGGGAGAGACCCAGTACTTC | CASSQLLGVGETQYF
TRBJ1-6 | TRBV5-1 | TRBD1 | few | TGCGCCAGCAGCTTGGGGGACAGCCGTTCACCCCTCCACTTT | CASSLGDSRSPLHF
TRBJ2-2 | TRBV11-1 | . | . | TGTGCCAGCAGCTTAAGAGGGTCCCTAAACACCGGGGAGCTGTTTTTT | CASSLRGSLNTGELFF
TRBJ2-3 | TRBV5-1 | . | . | TGCGCCAGCAGCTTGCAGGGTTTGCCAGATACGCAGTATTTT | CASSLQGLPDTQYF
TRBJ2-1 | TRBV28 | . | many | TGTGCCAGCAGTTCGTACTGGGAAAGCTCCTACAATGAGCAGTTCTTC | CASSSYWESSYNEQFF
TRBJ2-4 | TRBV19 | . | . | TGTGCCACCCATAGCAGGGAAAAAAACATTCAGTACTTC | CATHSREKNIQYF
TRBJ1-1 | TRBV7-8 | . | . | TGTGCCAGCAGCTTAAGCGGGGTTAGCACTGAAGCTTTCTTT | CASSLSGVSTEAFF